This T cell receptor beta chain was captured in a study of early T cells in non-severe SARS-CoV-2 infection. Across the whole study: With bulk RNA from unsorted whole blood as input, sequencing yielded unpaired chains.

Molecules of cDNA were individually given unique molecular identifiers that were attached to them. Each CDR3 protein gets one entry after TCRdb re-called the 5' RACE reads with MiXCR. This table holds tens of thousands of distinct CDR3 sequences, approximately 6% found once. V was shortened by 4 bases and J by 6 bases, with 18 bases between the two germline ends. The CDR3 loop spans 15 amino acids. Looked up from germline, CDR1 is LNHDA and CDR2 is SQIVND (reference sequence). Material for sequencing was whole blood. The genes are TRBV19 and TRBJ1-2; perhaps TRBD1 as D (6 bases). The TCR comes from an adult who was a healthcare worker with PCR-confirmed SARS-CoV-2 infection or an uninfected control (not recorded which). The chain's CDR3 is CASSTPGRGFDGYTF. DNA of the CDR3: TGTGCCAGTAGTACCCCCGGCAGGGGATTTGATGGCTACACCTTC.